This T cell receptor beta chain was identified during a study of monozygotic twins with cystic fibrosis. Sequenced by immunoSEQ multiplex PCR; TCRdb stores in-frame clones only, minus some. The table lists approximately 17,000 clones, 96% of them singletons. Study-wide results and caveats: Monozygotic CF twins shared more identical nucleotide clonotypes than unrelated patients. Co-twins had the most similar V usage for 13 of 16 pairs, J for 8. In this small cohort, shared CDR3 numbers showed no association with age, concordance or disease severity.

V was clipped by 3 bases and J by 0 bases, with 12 bases between them. The CDR3 has 17 amino acids. CDR1 SNHLY and CDR2 FYNNEI come from the germline V gene. Concerning this clone itself: Its antigen is unidentified.

The chain uses TRBV2 and TRBJ1-6, with D hard to call. The source material was blood. The receptor comes from a girl aged 2 to 10 with cystic fibrosis. The CDR3 reads CASSDGSYLSYNSPLHF. CDR3 DNA: TGTGCCAGCAGTGACGGGAGCTACCTCTCCTATAATTCACCCCTCCACTTT.